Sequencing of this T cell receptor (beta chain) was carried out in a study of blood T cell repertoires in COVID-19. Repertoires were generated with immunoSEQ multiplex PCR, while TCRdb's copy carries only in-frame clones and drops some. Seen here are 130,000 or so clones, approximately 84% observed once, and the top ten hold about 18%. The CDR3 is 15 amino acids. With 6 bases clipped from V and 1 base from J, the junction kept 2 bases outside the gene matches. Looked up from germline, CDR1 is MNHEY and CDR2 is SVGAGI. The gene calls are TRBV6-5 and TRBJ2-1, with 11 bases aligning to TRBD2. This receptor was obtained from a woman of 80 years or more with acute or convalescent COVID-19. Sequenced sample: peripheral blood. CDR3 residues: CASSRTSGSYNEQFF. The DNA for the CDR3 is TGTGCCAGCAGCAGGACTAGCGGGTCCTACAATGAGCAGTTCTTC.